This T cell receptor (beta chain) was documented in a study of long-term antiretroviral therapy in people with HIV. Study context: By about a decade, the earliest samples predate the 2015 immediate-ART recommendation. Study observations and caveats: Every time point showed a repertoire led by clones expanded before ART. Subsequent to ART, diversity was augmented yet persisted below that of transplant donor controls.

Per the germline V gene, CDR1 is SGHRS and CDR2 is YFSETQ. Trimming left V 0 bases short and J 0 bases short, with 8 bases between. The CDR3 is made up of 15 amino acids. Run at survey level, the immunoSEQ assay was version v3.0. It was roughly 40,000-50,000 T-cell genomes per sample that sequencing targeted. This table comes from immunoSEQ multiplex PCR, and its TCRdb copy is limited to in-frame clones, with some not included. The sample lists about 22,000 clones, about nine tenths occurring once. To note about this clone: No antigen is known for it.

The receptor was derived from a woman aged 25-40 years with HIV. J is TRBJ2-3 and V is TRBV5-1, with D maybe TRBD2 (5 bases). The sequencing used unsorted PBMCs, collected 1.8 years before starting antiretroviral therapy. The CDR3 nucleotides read TGCGCCAGCAGCTTGGGAGGGATGAGCACAGATACGCAGTATTTT. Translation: CASSLGGMSTDTQYF.